The 10 T cell receptor beta chains presented below share a single source sample, sequenced in a study of spatial heterogeneity in lung cancer. Time point meaning: sample taken at primary tumor resection. Extraction of whole RNA from tumor, nontumor lung or frozen PBMC preceded unsorted sequencing. Via MiXCR, TCRdb re-called the 5' RACE reads, giving one row per CDR3 protein. The sample carries more than 2,000 distinct CDR3 sequences, roughly 19% recorded once. Sample: PBMCs, taken at surgery. The source is a male donor with early-stage non-small cell lung cancer.

The chain joins TRBV29-1 to TRBJ2-5, with 10 nucleotides matching TRBD2. Germline CDR1 and CDR2: SQVTM and ANQGSEA. V trimming: 3 bases; J trimming: 2 bases; junction bases outside the gene matches: 6. The CDR3 extends over 15 amino acids. CDR3 residues: CSVDDPAGGQETQYF. Written as DNA, the CDR3 is TGCAGCGTTGACGATCCAGCGGGGGGGCAAGAGACCCAGTACTTC.

This clonotype is deemed medium-sized. J is TRBJ2-7 and V is TRBV19; 8 positions match TRBD2. Germline V CDR1 and CDR2: LNHDA, SQIVND (reference sequence). CDR3 length equals 14 residues. The V gene end was trimmed by 6 bases and the J gene end by 0 bases; junction bases not matched to a gene: 4. Written as DNA, the CDR3 is TGTGCCAGTAGGCTCCGGGGGGGCTCCTACGAGCAGTACTTC. Translation gives CASRLRGGSYEQYF.

In its sample, this clonotype is medium-sized. The chain links TRBV6-2 or TRBV6-3 to TRBJ1-6; D may be TRBD1 (5 bases). The germline V and J ends were trimmed by 7 bases and 5 bases, with 18 bases remaining between them. The CDR3 extends over 16 amino acids. Germline loops: CDR1 MNHEY, CDR2 SVGEGT. This chain's CDR3 is CASTQFRTSNNSPLHF. In nucleotides, the CDR3 is TGTGCCAGCACCCAATTTCGGACATCGAATAATTCACCCCTCCACTTT.

The rearrangement joins TRBV20-1 to TRBJ1-2; no definite D call. There are 15 residues in the CDR3. Trimming pared 6 bases from V and 3 bases from J, leaving 20 bases between. Germline CDR1 is DFQATT and CDR2 is SNEGSKA (reference sequence). CDR3 in amino acids: CSATRRAEYDYGYTF. CDR3 nucleotide sequence: TGCAGTGCAACGAGACGGGCGGAGTATGACTATGGCTACACCTTC.

By frequency in the sample, this clonotype is medium-sized. The chain has TRBV4-1 and TRBJ2-2, with a possible D match to TRBD2 (5 bases). Germline loops: CDR1 MGHRA, CDR2 YSYEKL. Trimming took off 1 base at V and 7 bases at J, with 10 bases between the two ends. The CDR3 contains 14 residues. In nucleotides, the CDR3 is TGCGCCAGCAGCCAAGTAGCAGGAGGCGGGGAGCTGTTTTTT. This gives the protein CASSQVAGGGELFF.

By sample share, this clonotype is medium-sized. CDR3 DNA sequence: TGCGCCAGCAGTGATTCCGGGACAGGCTATAACAAGAAAGCTTTCTTT. Translation: CASSDSGTGYNKKAFF. The chain employs TRBV4-3 and TRBJ1-1; the match to TRBD1 covers 8 bases. Germline V gene lookup returns CDR1 LGHNA and CDR2 YSLEER. The CDR3 covers 16 residues. V shed 6 bases, J shed 9 bases, and the junction held 18 bases outside the gene matches.

By sample share, this clonotype is medium-sized. V usage is TRBV28 and J usage is TRBJ2-2, with D possibly TRBD1 on 5 matching bases. Trimming removed 6 bases at V and 2 bases at J, with 10 bases between. There are 14 residues in the CDR3. Germline V gene sequence: CDR1 MDHEN, CDR2 SYDVKM. The CDR3 reads CASSPGHNTGELFF. CDR3 DNA: TGTGCCAGCAGCCCAGGACACAACACCGGGGAGCTGTTTTTT.

This chain links TRBV7-8 with TRBJ1-2; TRBD1 is a possible D gene (5 bases). This CDR3 is built from 14 residues. Germline V lookup: CDR1 SGHVS, CDR2 FQNEAQ. The V and J ends lost 1 base and 4 bases respectively, with 10 bases between them. The CDR3 nucleotides are TGTGCCAGCAGCTTAGGGACACTAGCCTATGGCTACACCTTC. Translation: CASSLGTLAYGYTF.

This clonotype qualifies as medium-sized. J is TRBJ2-7 and V is TRBV18; TRBD1 is a possible D gene (7 bases). With 0 bases removed from V and 5 bases from J, the gap between germline ends came to 14 bases. CDR3 length equals 15 residues. Germline-derived CDR1 and CDR2 are KGHSH and LQKENI. This CDR3 is CASSPPGAGGHEQYF. As DNA, the CDR3 is TGTGCCAGCTCACCACCTGGAGCAGGGGGGCACGAGCAGTACTTC.

V is TRBV12-3 or TRBV12-4 and J is TRBJ2-3; D is possibly TRBD2 (6 bases). This CDR3 has 14 residues. Trimming pared 1 base from V and 3 bases from J, leaving 8 bases between. CDR3 residues: CASSLDGGTDTQYF. In DNA form, the CDR3 reads TGTGCCAGCAGTTTAGACGGGGGTACAGATACGCAGTATTTT.